The next 11 T cell receptor beta chains were all read from a single sample in a study of CD8+ T cells in alopecia areata. Investigators isolated RNA and reverse transcribed it into cDNA to act as the sequencing template. Some clones are missing from TCRdb's copy, which holds only in-frame ones; the method was immunoSEQ multiplex PCR. The repertoire consists of hundreds of thousands of clones, with over 45% occurring once and the leading ten covering under 2%. Documented treatment: oral pan-JAK inhibitor, 5-10 mg twice daily. The sample in question was CD4+ T cells sorted from blood, obtained at week 24, from a patient treated with tofacitinib. The receptors were sampled from a human donor with alopecia areata.

This clone was detected a few times. J is TRBJ2-1 and V is TRBV5-1; 10 bases are shared with TRBD2. The CDR3 contains 15 residues. J was trimmed by 9 bases and V by 0 bases; bases with no gene match: 6. CDR1 and CDR2 (germline): SGHRS, YFSETQ. CDR3 DNA sequence: TGCGCCAGCAGCTTGGTGCGAGCGGGGGGGCCTGAGCAGTTCTTC. Translating gives CASSLVRAGGPEQFF.

V is TRBV7-2 and J is TRBJ2-7; D ambiguous. V shed 1 base and J shed 0 bases, with 10 bases lying between them. This CDR3 comprises 15 residues. Germline CDR1 and CDR2: SGHTA and FQGNSA. As DNA, the CDR3 is TGTGCCAGCAGCTTAGATGTTAGCTTCTCCTACGAGCAGTACTTC. Its protein product is CASSLDVSFSYEQYF.

The CDR3 DNA reads TGTGCCAGCAGCCAGGTCCCCGCGGGGGGAATGGCAAATGAGCAGTTCTTC. Protein sequence: CASSQVPAGGMANEQFF. J is TRBJ2-1 and V is TRBV4-2; the match to TRBD2 covers 8 bases. CDR1 is LGHNA and CDR2 is YNFKEQ in the germline V gene. With V trimmed by 3 bases and J by 7 bases, 14 bases remained unmatched. CDR3 size: 17 residues.

The chain couples TRBV6-5 to TRBJ1-2; TRBD1 agrees at 10 bases. This CDR3 is 13 amino acids long. Germline CDR1 MNHEY, CDR2 SVGAGI. V lost 5 bases to trimming and J lost 8 bases; unmatched junction nucleotides: 5. The CDR3 nucleotides are TGTGCCAGCAGTGAAACGGGACAGGGGGGCTACACCTTC. It encodes CASSETGQGGYTF.

This chain joins TRBV5-4 and TRBJ2-3; 10 bases map to TRBD2. Germline V gene data show CDR1 as SGHNT and CDR2 as YYREEE (reference sequence). After removal of 3 bases from V and 3 bases from J, the junction contained 7 bases not matched to a gene. The CDR3 length is 16 residues. This CDR3 reads CASSSITSGVTDTQYF. The CDR3 region has the DNA TGTGCCAGCAGCTCGATTACTAGCGGGGTTACAGATACGCAGTATTTT.

The rearrangement links TRBV29-1 to TRBJ1-2; weak D call: TRBD1 (5 bases). CDR3 length equals 13 residues. Between the trimmed V and J ends, which lost 1 base and 4 bases, there was a span of 10 bases. Per the germline V gene, CDR1 is SQVTM and CDR2 is ANQGSEA. CDR3 sequence (DNA): TGCAGCGTTGAAGGACAGCAAACCTATGGCTACACCTTC. The encoded protein is CSVEGQQTYGYTF.

The chain employs TRBV15 and TRBJ2-7; no definite D call. Germline V CDR1 and CDR2: LNHNV, YYDKDF (reference sequence). The CDR3 loop spans 15 amino acids. Deletions cut 0 bases from V and 0 bases from J, with 9 bases between. The DNA for the CDR3 is TGTGCCACCAGCAGAGATTTGGGCACCTCCTACGAGCAGTACTTC. As protein: CATSRDLGTSYEQYF.

The V call is TRBV29-1, the J call TRBJ1-2, with 9 positions matching TRBD1. CDR1 and CDR2 (germline): SQVTM, ANQGSEA. The CDR3 runs to 15 residues. The V gene end was trimmed by 1 base and the J gene end by 4 bases; junction bases not matched to a gene: 7. The CDR3 sequence is CSVEGRDRDIYGYTF. CDR3 DNA: TGCAGCGTTGAAGGGCGGGACAGGGACATCTATGGCTACACCTTC. Full variable domain (rest looked up from reference TRBV29-1 and TRBJ1-2): SAVISQKPSRDICQRGTSLTIQCQVDSQVTMMFWYRQQPGQSLTLIATANQGSEATYESGFVIDKFPISRPNLTFSTLTVSNMSPEDSSIYLCSVEGRDRDIYGYTFGSGTRLTVV.

The J gene is TRBJ2-7, the V gene TRBV6-5; D unclear. Germline CDR1 is MNHEY and CDR2 is SVGAGI. The CDR3 totals 15 residues. V dropped 2 bases and J dropped 8 bases, with 19 bases sitting between them. In nucleotides, the CDR3 is TGTGCCAGCAGTTACGGGTTAGCCAGAGAATATCAGCAGTACTTC. Translation: CASSYGLAREYQQYF.

The gene calls are TRBV7-9 and TRBJ1-2; D is ambiguous. The germline gives CDR1 SEHNR, CDR2 FQNEAQ (reference sequence). Trimming pared 3 bases from V and 8 bases from J, leaving 10 bases between. The CDR3 loop spans 12 amino acids. This CDR3 reads CASSFGGGGYTF. CDR3 DNA: TGTGCCAGCAGCTTTGGTGGAGGAGGCTACACCTTC.

This clone was seen a handful of times. The DNA of the CDR3 is TGTGCCTGGAGTACAGGGTACAATCAGCCCCAGCATTTT. Translated, it gives CAWSTGYNQPQHF. The chain uses TRBV30 and TRBJ1-5; possibly TRBD1 for D (6 bases). Germline CDR1 reads GTSNPN; CDR2 reads SVGIG (reference sequence). V was pared by 2 bases and J by 3 bases, with 8 bases between. The CDR3 contains 13 residues.